These 14 T cell receptor beta chains came from one sample sequenced in a study of T cell responses to AZD1222 COVID-19 vaccine. Assay: immunoSEQ multiplex PCR; the TCRdb copy retains only in-frame clones and omits some. The sample includes 150,000 to 200,000 clones, roughly 90% of them seen just once. Specimen: peripheral blood, collected on day 0 of AZD1222 vaccination. Source of these receptors: an adult in good health.

This clone appeared a single time. Here the CDR3 reads CASRPGESGNTIYF. In DNA form, the CDR3 reads TGTGCCAGCAGGCCGGGAGAATCTGGAAACACCATATATTTT. The rearrangement uses TRBV6-6 and TRBJ1-3; no reliable D call. Germline V gene lookup returns CDR1 MNHNY and CDR2 SVGAGI (reference sequence). Between the trimmed V and J ends, which lost 6 bases and 1 base, there was a span of 10 bases. The CDR3 length is 14 residues.

This clone was found once. The genes are TRBV20-1 and TRBJ1-3; D call uncertain. The CDR3 runs to 11 residues. Trimming pared 6 bases from V and 7 bases from J, leaving 10 bases between. Germline assignment: CDR1 DFQATT and CDR2 SNEGSKA (reference sequence). For the CDR3, the DNA is TGCAGTGCCGGCTCGGGTAACACCATATATTTT. Encoded protein: CSAGSGNTIYF.

The chain has TRBV9 and TRBJ1-5; 7 bases agree with TRBD1. J lost 8 bases, V lost 5 bases, and 10 bases had no gene match. The CDR3 has 14 residues. Germline values: CDR1 SGDLS, CDR2 YYNGEE. DNA of the CDR3: TGTGCCAGCAGTCGACAGGGCCATCAAGAGCCCCAGCATTTT. As protein: CASSRQGHQEPQHF.

V is TRBV6-6 and J is TRBJ2-2; D possibly corresponds to TRBD2 (5 bases). The CDR3 runs 14 residues. In germline, CDR1 is MNHNY, CDR2 SVGAGI (reference sequence). V lost 10 bases to trimming and J lost 10 bases, with 22 bases between them. The CDR3 loop is CATYRTGTSEELFF. CDR3 nucleotide sequence: TGTGCCACCTACCGGACGGGAACCTCGGAGGAGCTGTTTTTT.

This clone has just one count. The rearrangement links TRBV30 to TRBJ2-7, with D possibly TRBD2 on 6 matching bases. The CDR3 totals 14 residues. Germline values: CDR1 GTSNPN, CDR2 SVGIG (reference sequence). The V gene lost 2 bases and the J gene lost 0 bases, with 11 bases spanning the gap. The CDR3 here is CAWSHRRDSYEQYF. The CDR3 region has the DNA TGTGCCTGGAGTCACCGGAGGGACTCCTACGAGCAGTACTTC.

The CDR3 sequence is CASRCGCPYEQYF. Here the CDR3 DNA reads TGTGCCAGCCGTTGCGGGTGCCCCTACGAGCAGTACTTC. This chain connects TRBV27 to TRBJ2-7, with a possible D match to TRBD2 (5 bases). From germline, CDR1 is MNHEY and CDR2 SMNVEV (reference sequence). V shed 8 bases and J shed 2 bases, with 13 bases lying between them. This CDR3 is 13 amino acids long.

The chain combines TRBV25-1 with TRBJ1-5, with D perhaps TRBD1 (6 bases). V was pared by 4 bases and J by 5 bases, with 21 bases between. This CDR3 has 17 residues. Germline loops: CDR1 MGHDK, CDR2 SYGVNS. CDR3 loop: CASSVNPQGSGYQPQHF. CDR3 sequence (DNA): TGTGCCAGCAGTGTCAACCCTCAGGGGTCAGGGTATCAGCCCCAGCATTTT.

The chain links TRBV2 to TRBJ1-1; possibly TRBD1 for D (5 bases). Trimming took 6 bases from V and 5 from J, leaving 10 bases between them. CDR1 SNHLY and CDR2 FYNNEI come from the germline V gene. The CDR3 is made up of 12 amino acids. CDR3: CASRQVETEAFF. CDR3 coding DNA: TGTGCCAGCAGACAGGTTGAGACTGAAGCTTTCTTT.

In its sample, this clone was seen once. The genes are TRBV28 and TRBJ2-7; D is uncertain. Per the germline V gene, CDR1 is MDHEN and CDR2 is SYDVKM. Trimming removed 3 bases from V and 1 base from J, with 10 bases in between. The CDR3 contains 14 residues. The CDR3 region is CASSFGPASYEQYF. The CDR3 DNA follows: TGTGCCAGCAGTTTCGGGCCGGCTTCCTACGAGCAGTACTTC.

The rearrangement joins TRBV7-2 to TRBJ2-1; TRBD2 aligns across 9 bases. The CDR3 sequence is 16 residues long. Germline V CDR1 and CDR2: SGHTA, FQGNSA. The J segment lost 2 bases and the V segment lost 5 bases, leaving 7 bases of the junction unmatched. The CDR3 protein is CASSISGSLAYNEQFF. CDR3 DNA sequence: TGTGCCAGCAGCATTAGCGGGAGTTTAGCCTACAATGAGCAGTTCTTC.

The sample holds a few counts of this clone. V is TRBV3-1 (or the pseudogene TRBV3-2) and J is TRBJ2-1; 7 nucleotides match TRBD2. Trimming took 4 bases from V and 1 from J; bases not matched to a gene: 4. CDR1 LGHDT and CDR2 YNNKEL come from the germline V gene (reference sequence). The CDR3 consists of 15 residues. The CDR3 sequence: CASSPSGISYNEQFF. DNA of the CDR3: TGTGCCAGCAGCCCGAGCGGGATATCCTACAATGAGCAGTTCTTC.

This sequence joins TRBV28 and TRBJ2-6, with no clear D. V lost 8 bases to trimming and J lost 0 bases, with 11 bases between them. This CDR3 region has 15 residues. Per the germline V gene, CDR1 is MDHEN and CDR2 is SYDVKM. The CDR3, as DNA: TGTGCCAGCTCCCCTCCCGACTCTGGGGCCAACGTCCTGACTTTC. Encoded protein: CASSPPDSGANVLTF. The full variable domain, its missing parts supplied by reference TRBV28 and TRBJ2-6, is DVKVTQSSRYLVKRTGEKVFLECVQDMDHENMFWYRQDPGLGLRLIYFSYDVKMKEKGDIPEGYSVSREKKERFSLILESASTNQTSMYLCASSPPDSGANVLTFGAGSRLTVL.

V is TRBV18 and J is TRBJ1-5, with D perhaps TRBD1 (6 bases). With 2 bases removed from V and 4 bases from J, the gap between germline ends came to 12 bases. The germline CDR1 and CDR2 sequences are KGHSH and LQKENI. The CDR3 length is 15 residues. The CDR3 DNA reads as TGTGCCAGCTCACCAAGGGGGGAGAGGAATCAGCCCCAGCATTTT. This translates into CASSPRGERNQPQHF. The full variable domain, rest sourced from reference TRBV18 and TRBJ1-5, is NAGVMQNPRHLVRRRGQEARLRCSPMKGHSHVYWYRQLPEEGLKFMVYLQKENIIDESGMPKERFSAEFPKEGPSILRIQQVVRGDSAAYFCASSPRGERNQPQHFGDGTRLSIL.

The rearrangement uses TRBV4-2 and TRBJ2-1; D call uncertain. The CDR3 runs 16 residues. The ends were cut back, 0 bases at V and 0 bases at J, with 9 bases in the middle. Germline assignment: CDR1 LGHNA and CDR2 YNFKEQ. The CDR3 protein is CASSQERVASYNEQFF. CDR3 coding DNA: TGTGCCAGCAGCCAAGAAAGGGTGGCCTCCTACAATGAGCAGTTCTTC.